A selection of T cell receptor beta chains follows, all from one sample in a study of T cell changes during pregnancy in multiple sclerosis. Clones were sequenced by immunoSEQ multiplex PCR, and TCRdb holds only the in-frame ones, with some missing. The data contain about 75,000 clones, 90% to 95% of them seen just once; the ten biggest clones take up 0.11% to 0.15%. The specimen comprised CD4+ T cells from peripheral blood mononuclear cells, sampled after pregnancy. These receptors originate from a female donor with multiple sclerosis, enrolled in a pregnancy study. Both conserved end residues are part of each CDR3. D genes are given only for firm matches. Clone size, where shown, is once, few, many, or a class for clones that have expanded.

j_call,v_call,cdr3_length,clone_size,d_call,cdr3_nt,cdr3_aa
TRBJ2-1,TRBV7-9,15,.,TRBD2,TGTGCCAGCAGCTTGACTAGCGGGATCTACAATGAGCAGTTCTTC,CASSLTSGIYNEQFF
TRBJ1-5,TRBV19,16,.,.,TGTGCCAGTAGTATCGGGCAGGGTTTTAGCAATCAGCCCCAGCATTTT,CASSIGQGFSNQPQHF
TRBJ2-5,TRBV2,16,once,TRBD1,TGTGCCAGCAGTGAATCCCTGGGACAGGGGAGGGAGACCCAGTACTTC,CASSESLGQGRETQYF
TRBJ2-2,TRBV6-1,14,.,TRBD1,TGTGCCAGCAGGAGACAGGGGAACACCGGGGAGCTGTTTTTT,CASRRQGNTGELFF
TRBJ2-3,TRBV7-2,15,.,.,TGTGCCAGCAGCCTACAGGGATTAAACACAGATACGCAGTATTTT,CASSLQGLNTDTQYF
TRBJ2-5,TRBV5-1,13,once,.,TGCGCCAGCAGGGAAACAGGATTAGAGACCCAGTACTTC,CASRETGLETQYF
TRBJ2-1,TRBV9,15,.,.,TGTGCCAGCAGCGTAGACGGGAACTCCTACAATGAGCAGTTCTTC,CASSVDGNSYNEQFF
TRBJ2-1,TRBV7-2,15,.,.,TGTGCCAGCAGCTTAACGGGGAGCTCCTACAATGAGCAGTTCTTC,CASSLTGSSYNEQFF
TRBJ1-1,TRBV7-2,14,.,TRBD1,TGTGCCAGCAGCCCTCAGGGGGCTGGCACTGAAGCTTTCTTT,CASSPQGAGTEAFF
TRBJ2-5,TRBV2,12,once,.,TGTGCCAGCGACGGGGGTCGGGAGACCCAGTACTTC,CASDGGRETQYF
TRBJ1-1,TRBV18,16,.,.,TGTGCCAGCTCACCGAGACTCCAGGGGAAGAACACTGAAGCTTTCTTT,CASSPRLQGKNTEAFF
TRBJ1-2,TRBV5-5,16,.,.,TGTGCCAGCAGCTCCCCCGCGCGGGGGGGAAAGGATGGCTACACCTTC,CASSSPARGGKDGYTF
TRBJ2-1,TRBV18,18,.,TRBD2,TGTGCCAGCTCACCGCTTTCATTAGCGGGAGAACCACCGAATGAGCAGTTCTTC,CASSPLSLAGEPPNEQFF
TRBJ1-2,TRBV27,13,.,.,TGTGCCAGCAGTTTGACAGGCGACTATGGCTACACCTTC,CASSLTGDYGYTF
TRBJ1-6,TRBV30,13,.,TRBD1,TGTGCCTGGACGGGACAGTATAATTCACCCCTCCACTTT,CAWTGQYNSPLHF
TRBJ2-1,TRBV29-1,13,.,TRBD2,TGCAGCGTTAAACCGGGACTAGTCAATGAGCAGTTCTTC,CSVKPGLVNEQFF
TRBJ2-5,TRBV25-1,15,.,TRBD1,TGTGCCAGCAGTGAATTCCTGGGGACAGCTGGGACCCAGTACTTC,CASSEFLGTAGTQYF
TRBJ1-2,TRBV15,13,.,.,TGTGCCACCAGCAGAGTGACAGACTATGGCTACACCTTC,CATSRVTDYGYTF